A selection of T cell receptor beta chains follows, all from one sample in a study of patients and donors after allogeneic stem cell transplantation. From the RT-PCR reads, TCRdb called clonotypes with MiXCR, one entry per CDR3 protein. The sample has 400,000 to 500,000 distinct CDR3 sequences; roughly 16% are singletons. The sequenced sample was blood, either unsorted or a sorted T cell fraction (not recorded which). The receptors derive from a human donor who was either an allogeneic HSCT recipient or a stem cell or donor lymphocyte infusion donor (not recorded which). It is not recorded whose cells these are; they may come from a transplant donor. Both conserved end residues are part of each CDR3. The D gene is left open where the match is weak.

j_gene	v_gene	d_gene	CDR3aa
TRBJ2-7	TRBV4-2	TRBD2	CASSQEGMLAGGPPYEQYF
TRBJ1-4	TRBV4-1	TRBD1	CASSQGGQGPRGKLFF
TRBJ2-7	TRBV24-1	-	CATSERTVPPYEQYF
TRBJ2-7	TRBV6-5	-	CASSYDWSSYEQYF
TRBJ1-1	TRBV20-1	-	CSAPTVNTEAFF
TRBJ2-3	TRBV3-1	-	CASSLRGTGDTQYF
TRBJ1-2	TRBV24-1	-	CATSSTENYGYTF
TRBJ1-6	TRBV7-3	-	CASSLFPQGKGSPLHF
TRBJ1-5	TRBV7-2	-	CASSPADSNQPQHF
TRBJ2-2	TRBV28	-	CASSFIQGPGTGELFF
TRBJ2-7	TRBV21-1	-	CANSTGHEQYF
TRBJ1-5	TRBV11-2	-	CASSLVAGYQPQHF
TRBJ2-1	TRBV7-3	TRBD2	CASSLTGGDNEQFF
TRBJ2-7	TRBV3-1	-	CASSQLIRGYEQYF
TRBJ1-5	TRBV7-8	-	CASSLVYRIGNQPQHF
TRBJ2-3	TRBV7-9	-	CASSLGPGLYTDTQYF
TRBJ1-1	TRBV19	-	CASSISGRAFF
TRBJ2-1	TRBV3-1	TRBD1	CASSQVQGGGEQFF
TRBJ2-5	TRBV7-6	-	CASSTNRVPETQYF
TRBJ2-1	TRBV11-2	TRBD2	CASSTGLAKQFF
TRBJ2-7	TRBV11-3	-	CASSFGVSAGKDEQYF
TRBJ2-1	TRBV5-1	TRBD1	CASSLSTGGIYNEQFF
TRBJ2-2	TRBV5-1	TRBD1	CASSQISRDRYTGELFF
TRBJ2-4	TRBV5-6	-	CASSLASGAKNIQYF
TRBJ2-1	TRBV29-1	-	CSVAIMSYNEQFF
TRBJ2-4	TRBV24-1	-	CATSDGRRLAKNIQYF
TRBJ2-2	TRBV4-1	TRBD2	CASSLKDIAGANTGELFF